One T cell receptor (beta chain) is described in this entry. Its target is not known. Germline V gives CDR1 SGHTA, CDR2 FQGNSA. The CDR3 is 13 residues long. The V end lost 4 bases, the J end lost 5 bases, and 9 bases lay between the germline ends. This sample stems from a study of neoadjuvant anti-PD-1 for oral cavity cancer. Overall study findings and caveats: Higher pretreatment Treg/Th17 ratios tracked higher pretreatment blood clonality. Only a few patients per response group were TCR-analyzed; validation needed.

Data came from immunoSEQ multiplex PCR; TCRdb stores just in-frame clones and leaves some out. The sample carries roughly 24,000 clones, about 30% recorded once. Time point indicated: after neoadjuvant nivolumab, at surgical resection. Patients had newly diagnosed, untreated stage II-IVA oral cavity squamous cell carcinoma. Patients had HPV-negative, locally advanced oral cavity squamous cell carcinoma. V usage is TRBV7-2 and J usage is TRBJ2-1; D gene ambiguous. The TCR comes from a person between 35 and 79 years old with oral cavity squamous cell carcinoma. This material consisted of tumor tissue, taken after nivolumab (anti-PD-1) treatment. This CDR3 is CASSSVYHNEQFF. The CDR3 DNA reads as TGTGCCAGCAGCTCCGTCTATCACAATGAGCAGTTCTTC.